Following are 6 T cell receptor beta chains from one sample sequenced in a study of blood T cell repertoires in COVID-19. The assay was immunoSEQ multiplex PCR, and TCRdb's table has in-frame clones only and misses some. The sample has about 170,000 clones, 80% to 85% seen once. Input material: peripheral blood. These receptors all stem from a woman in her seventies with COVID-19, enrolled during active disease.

CDR3 DNA sequence: TGTGCCACCAGTGAGCCCCGGGAGCCGGGGGAGCAGTACGTC. This encodes CATSEPREPGEQYV. This sequence joins TRBV24-1 and TRBJ2-7; weak D call: TRBD2 (6 bases). There are 14 residues in the CDR3. The V end lost 4 bases, the J end lost 7 bases, and 16 bases lay between the germline ends. Germline loops: CDR1 KGHDR, CDR2 SFDVKD.

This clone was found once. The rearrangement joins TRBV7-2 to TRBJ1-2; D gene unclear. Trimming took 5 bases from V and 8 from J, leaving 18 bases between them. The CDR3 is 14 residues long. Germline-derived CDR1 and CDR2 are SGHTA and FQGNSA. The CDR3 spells CASSAMGQRRGYTF. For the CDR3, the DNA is TGTGCCAGCAGCGCGATGGGTCAGCGGCGGGGCTACACCTTC.

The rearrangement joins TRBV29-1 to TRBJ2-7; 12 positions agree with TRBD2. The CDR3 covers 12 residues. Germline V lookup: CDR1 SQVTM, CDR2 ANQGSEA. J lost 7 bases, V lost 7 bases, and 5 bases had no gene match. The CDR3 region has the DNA TGCAGCGCTACTAGCGGGAGGACGGAGCAGTACTTC. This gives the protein CSATSGRTEQYF.

CDR3 coding DNA: TGCGCCAGCCCCCACAGGACAGGGACGTCCTACGAGCAGTACTTC. This encodes CASPHRTGTSYEQYF. The rearrangement uses TRBV5-1 and TRBJ2-7; 8 positions match TRBD1. The germline gives CDR1 SGHRS, CDR2 YFSETQ. Unmatched junction bases numbered 10, after V lost 7 bases and J lost 1 base. The CDR3 is 15 residues long.

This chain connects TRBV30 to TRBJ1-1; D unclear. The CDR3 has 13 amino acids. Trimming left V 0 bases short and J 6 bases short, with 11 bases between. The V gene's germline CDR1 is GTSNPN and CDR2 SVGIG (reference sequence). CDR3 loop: CAWSVREYAEAFF. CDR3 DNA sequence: TGTGCCTGGAGTGTACGAGAGTACGCTGAAGCTTTCTTT.

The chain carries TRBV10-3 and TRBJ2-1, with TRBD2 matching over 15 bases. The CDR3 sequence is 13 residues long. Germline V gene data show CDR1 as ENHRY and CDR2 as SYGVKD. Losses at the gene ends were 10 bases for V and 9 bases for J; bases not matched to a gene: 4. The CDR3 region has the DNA TGTGCCACAGGGACTAGCGGGAGGTCTGAGCAGTTCTTC. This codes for CATGTSGRSEQFF.